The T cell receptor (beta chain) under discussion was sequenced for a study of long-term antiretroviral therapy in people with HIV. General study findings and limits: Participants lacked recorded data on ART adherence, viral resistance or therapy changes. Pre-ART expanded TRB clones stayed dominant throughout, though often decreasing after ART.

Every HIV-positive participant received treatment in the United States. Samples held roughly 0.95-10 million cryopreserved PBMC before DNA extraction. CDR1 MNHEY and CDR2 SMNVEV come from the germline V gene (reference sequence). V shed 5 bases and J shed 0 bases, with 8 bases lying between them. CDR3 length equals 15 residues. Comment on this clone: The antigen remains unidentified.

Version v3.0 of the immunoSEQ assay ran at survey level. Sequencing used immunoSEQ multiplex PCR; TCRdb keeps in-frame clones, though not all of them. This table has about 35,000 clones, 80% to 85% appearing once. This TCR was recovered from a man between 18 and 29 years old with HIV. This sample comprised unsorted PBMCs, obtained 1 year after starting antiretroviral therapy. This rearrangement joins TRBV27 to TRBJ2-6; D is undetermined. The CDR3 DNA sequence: TGTGCCAGCAGTCCTGAAAGCTCTGGGGCCAACGTCCTGACTTTC. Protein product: CASSPESSGANVLTF.